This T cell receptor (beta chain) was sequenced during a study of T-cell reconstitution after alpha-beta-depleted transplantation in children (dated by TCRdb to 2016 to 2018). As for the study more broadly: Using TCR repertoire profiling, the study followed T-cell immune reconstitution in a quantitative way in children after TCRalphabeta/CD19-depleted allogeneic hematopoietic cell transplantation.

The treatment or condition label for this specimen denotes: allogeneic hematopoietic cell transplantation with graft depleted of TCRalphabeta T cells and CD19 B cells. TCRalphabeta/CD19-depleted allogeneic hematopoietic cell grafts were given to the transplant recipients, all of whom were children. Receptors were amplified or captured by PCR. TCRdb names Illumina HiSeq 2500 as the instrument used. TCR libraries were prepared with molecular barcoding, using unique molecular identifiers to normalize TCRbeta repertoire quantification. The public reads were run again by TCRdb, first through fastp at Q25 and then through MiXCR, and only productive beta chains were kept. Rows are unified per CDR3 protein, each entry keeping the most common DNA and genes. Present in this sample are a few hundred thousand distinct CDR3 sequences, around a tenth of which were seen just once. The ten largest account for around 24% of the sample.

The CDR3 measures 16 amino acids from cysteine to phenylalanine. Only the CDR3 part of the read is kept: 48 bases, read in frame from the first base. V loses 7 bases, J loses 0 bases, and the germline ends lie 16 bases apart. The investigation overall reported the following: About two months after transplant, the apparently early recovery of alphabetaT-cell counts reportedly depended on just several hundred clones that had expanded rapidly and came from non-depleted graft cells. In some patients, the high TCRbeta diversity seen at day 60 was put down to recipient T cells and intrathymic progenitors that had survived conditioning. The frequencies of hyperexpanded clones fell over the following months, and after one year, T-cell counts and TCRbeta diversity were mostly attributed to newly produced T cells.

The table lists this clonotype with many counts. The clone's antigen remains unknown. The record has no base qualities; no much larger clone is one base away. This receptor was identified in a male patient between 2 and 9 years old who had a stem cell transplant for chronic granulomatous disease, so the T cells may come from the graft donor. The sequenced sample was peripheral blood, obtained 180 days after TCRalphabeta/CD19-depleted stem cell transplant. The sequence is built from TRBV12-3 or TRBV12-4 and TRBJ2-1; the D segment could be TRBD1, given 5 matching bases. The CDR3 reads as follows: CASKAQGASSYNEQFF. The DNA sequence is TGTGCCAGCAAAGCCCAGGGCGCGAGCTCCTACAATGAGCAGTTCTTC.